This TCR beta chain was found in a study of T-cell memory formation after mild COVID-19. Germline values: CDR1 SGHTA, CDR2 FQGTGA. Trimming took 5 bases from V and 0 from J, leaving 10 bases between them. This CDR3 has 15 amino acids. Each CDR3 protein is one row after TCRdb ran MiXCR on the 5' RACE reads. The sample holds about 420,000 distinct CDR3 sequences, less than 25% seen once. The rearrangement links TRBV7-3 to TRBJ2-2; D might be TRBD1 (5 bases). Sequences were obtained from PBMCs or a T cell subset sorted from them (not recorded which). The receptor's source is an adult woman who had mild COVID-19 (a few samples of this study predate the infection). Cell type and time point are not known. CDR3 nucleotides: TGTGCCAGCAGCCAGACAGATACGAACACCGGGGAGCTGTTTTTT. Its protein is CASSQTDTNTGELFF.